A selection of T cell receptor beta chains follows, all from one sample in a study of blood T cell repertoires in COVID-19. Profiling relied on immunoSEQ multiplex PCR, and the TCRdb table lists in-frame clones only, not all of them. The table lists tens of thousands of clones, around 87% of them singletons. Sequenced sample: peripheral blood. These receptors came from a human donor in a cohort sampled during active COVID-19. The CDR3 runs from the conserved cysteine through the conserved F or W. D genes are given only for firm matches. Rows may omit the clone size; those that give it use once, few, many or a size class.

size,D,V,J,DNA,CDR3
-,TRBD2,TRBV4-1,TRBJ2-1,TGCGCCAGCAGCCACGGACTAGCGGGCTACAATGAGCAGTTCTTC,CASSHGLAGYNEQFF
once,TRBD2,TRBV7-2,TRBJ2-7,TGTGCCAGCAGCCCAGCCCCTAGCGGGACCTACGAGCAGTACTTC,CASSPAPSGTYEQYF
-,-,TRBV12-1,TRBJ1-1,TGTGCCAGCAGCTCACCCCGGGACCGGGGAGGAAACACTGAAGCTTTCTTT,CASSSPRDRGGNTEAFF
-,-,TRBV5-1,TRBJ2-6,TGCGCCAGCAGCTTGGTTCAAAACAGGCGGTACTCTGGGGCCAACGTCCTGACTTTC,CASSLVQNRRYSGANVLTF
-,TRBD1,TRBV3-1/TRBV3-2,TRBJ2-5,TGTGCCAGCAGCCGGGACAGTGGCTGGAGCCAGTACTTC,CASSRDSGWSQYF
-,-,TRBV7-6,TRBJ2-3,TGTGCCAGCAGCTTAAGTGTTAGCGGCACAGATACGCAGTATTTT,CASSLSVSGTDTQYF
-,-,TRBV28,TRBJ2-3,TGTGCCAGCAGTTTATGGGATCTTGCGGGCACAGATACGCAGTATTTT,CASSLWDLAGTDTQYF
-,TRBD1,TRBV19,TRBJ2-2,TGTGCCAGTAGACCTGGGACAGCGGTTAGCGGGGAGCTGTTTTTT,CASRPGTAVSGELFF
-,TRBD2,TRBV27,TRBJ2-6,TGTGCCAGCAGCGTACTAGCGGGGGACTCTGGGGCCAACGTCCTGACTTTC,CASSVLAGDSGANVLTF
-,TRBD2,TRBV7-2,TRBJ2-2,TGTGCCAGCAGCTCTTGGACTAGCGGGATAAACACCGGGGAGCTGTTTTTT,CASSSWTSGINTGELFF
-,-,TRBV7-9,TRBJ2-7,TGTGCCAGCAGCTTAAGGTCCGGGGGTCAGTACTTC,CASSLRSGGQYF
-,-,TRBV10-3,TRBJ2-3,TGTGCCATCAGTGAGACTGGGCTGGGCACAGATACGCAGTATTTT,CAISETGLGTDTQYF
-,-,TRBV7-6,TRBJ2-3,TGTGCCAGCAGCTTAGATGGGACACGACCAGGCACAGATACGCAGTATTTT,CASSLDGTRPGTDTQYF
-,-,TRBV5-8,TRBJ2-1,TGTGCCAGCAGGCTCTATAACGACAATGAGCAGTTCTTC,CASRLYNDNEQFF
-,-,TRBV29-1,TRBJ2-7,TGCAGCGTTTTCGGGACATATGGCAACGAGCAGTACTTC,CSVFGTYGNEQYF
-,TRBD2,TRBV4-2,TRBJ2-7,TGTGCCAGCAGCCCCCCTAGCGGGAGGGGAGAGCAGTACTTC,CASSPPSGRGEQYF
-,-,TRBV4-3,TRBJ2-1,TGCGCCAGCAGTCTCGAGTCCTACAATGAGCAGTTCTTC,CASSLESYNEQFF
-,TRBD1,TRBV5-3,TRBJ1-4,TGTGCCAGAAGCCTGGACAGGGTAGGGGATTATGCAACTAATGAAAAACTGTTTTTT,CARSLDRVGDYATNEKLFF
once,-,TRBV7-9,TRBJ1-1,TGTGCCAGCAGTGACTCGGGGGACACTGAAGCTTTCTTT,CASSDSGDTEAFF
-,TRBD1,TRBV7-2,TRBJ1-1,TGTGCCAGCAGCTCGTGGACAGGGGGGAGACGAACTGAAGCTTTCTTT,CASSSWTGGRRTEAFF
-,TRBD1,TRBV6-5,TRBJ1-4,TGTGCCAGCAGTTACTCGTCGAGGGGGCTAGGTGAAAAACTGTTTTTT,CASSYSSRGLGEKLFF
-,-,TRBV14,TRBJ2-3,TGTGCCAGCAGCCAAGTAATGGCCCCGTGGGGGGCAGATACGCAGTATTTT,CASSQVMAPWGADTQYF
-,TRBD1,TRBV5-8,TRBJ1-2,TGTGCCAGCAGCTTCCGGACAGGTGCCCTTTTTGGCTACACCTTC,CASSFRTGALFGYTF
-,TRBD2,TRBV27,TRBJ2-1,TGTGCCAGCAGATTAGCGGGACTTTCCTACAATGAGCAGTTCTTC,CASRLAGLSYNEQFF
once,-,TRBV14,TRBJ2-7,TGTGCCAGCAGCCAAGATCTGCAGCGAAGCTACGAGCAGTACTTC,CASSQDLQRSYEQYF
many,TRBD1,TRBV4-1,TRBJ2-3,TGCGCCAGCAGCCAATCCGGGACAGGGCGCACAGATACGCAGTATTTT,CASSQSGTGRTDTQYF
once,-,TRBV7-6,TRBJ2-7,TGTGCCAGCAGCTCCTCCGGCGGCTCCTACGAGCAGTACTTC,CASSSSGGSYEQYF
-,-,TRBV10-2,TRBJ2-7,TGCGCCAGCACCGGACACTACGAGCAGTACTTC,CASTGHYEQYF
-,TRBD1,TRBV4-1,TRBJ1-5,TGCGCCAGCAGCCAAAAACCGGGACAGGGTGTTCAGCCCCAGCATTTT,CASSQKPGQGVQPQHF
-,TRBD1,TRBV5-8,TRBJ1-2,TGTGCCAGCAGCCACACCAACAGGGGGAACTATGGCTACACCTTC,CASSHTNRGNYGYTF
-,-,TRBV5-4,TRBJ2-7,TGTGCCAGCAGCGAGGGACTTCAGAAGGAGCAGTACTTC,CASSEGLQKEQYF
few,-,TRBV4-2,TRBJ1-1,TGTGCCAGCAGCGATCTGACAGGACCGAACACTGAAGCTTTCTTT,CASSDLTGPNTEAFF
-,-,TRBV10-3,TRBJ2-3,TGTGCCATCAGTCGGACAGTTTCAGATACGCAGTATTTT,CAISRTVSDTQYF
-,-,TRBV4-3,TRBJ1-3,TGCGCCAGCAGCCAAGACTTTCAGGGTGGCACCATATATTTT,CASSQDFQGGTIYF
-,TRBD1,TRBV19,TRBJ1-4,TGTGCCAGTAGTTTGGGACAGGGTAGTGAAAAACTGTTTTTT,CASSLGQGSEKLFF
-,-,TRBV30,TRBJ2-3,TGTGCCTGGAGTGTATTGGCGGGAAGCACAGATACGCAGTATTTT,CAWSVLAGSTDTQYF
once,-,TRBV7-9,TRBJ1-4,TGTGCCAGCAGCTTAGCCGACAGCCTGGCAACTAATGAAAAACTGTTTTTT,CASSLADSLATNEKLFF
-,-,TRBV4-3,TRBJ2-1,TGCGCCAGCAGTTTGGGACACGGGTTTAATGAGCAGTTCTTC,CASSLGHGFNEQFF
-,-,TRBV28,TRBJ1-1,TGTGCCAGCAGTGCCGGGACAAGTGATGCTTTCTTT,CASSAGTSDAFF
-,-,TRBV28,TRBJ1-4,TGTGCCAGCAGTACAAGACAGGTTGAAAAACTGTTTTTT,CASSTRQVEKLFF
-,-,TRBV19,TRBJ2-1,TGTGCCAGCCACACCCGTGGGAGTAGCTCCTACAATGAGCAGTTCTTC,CASHTRGSSSYNEQFF
-,TRBD1,TRBV7-3,TRBJ1-1,TGTGCCAGCAGCCCATACAGGGGCGCTGAAGCTTTCTTT,CASSPYRGAEAFF
once,-,TRBV18,TRBJ1-5,TGTGCCAGCTCACCAAACAATGGTGATCAGCCCCAGCATTTT,CASSPNNGDQPQHF
-,-,TRBV18,TRBJ2-7,TGTGCCAGCTCACCAGGGGGCCGCGACGAGCAGTACTTC,CASSPGGRDEQYF
once,TRBD2,TRBV5-1,TRBJ2-5,TGCGCCAGCAGCTTGACAGGGACTAGCGGGTGGTTGGAGACCCAGTACTTC,CASSLTGTSGWLETQYF
-,-,TRBV28,TRBJ2-5,TGTGCCAGCAGTTTATCCTTCGGGAGAGAGACCCAGTACTTC,CASSLSFGRETQYF